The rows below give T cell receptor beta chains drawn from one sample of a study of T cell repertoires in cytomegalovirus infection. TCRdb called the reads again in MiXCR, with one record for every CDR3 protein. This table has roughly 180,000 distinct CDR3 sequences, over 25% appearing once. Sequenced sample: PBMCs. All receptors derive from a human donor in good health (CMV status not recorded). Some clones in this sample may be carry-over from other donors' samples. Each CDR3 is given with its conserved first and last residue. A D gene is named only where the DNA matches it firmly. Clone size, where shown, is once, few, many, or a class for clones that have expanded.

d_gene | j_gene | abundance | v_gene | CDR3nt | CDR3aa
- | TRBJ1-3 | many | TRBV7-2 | TGTGCCAGCAGCCACCCCGAGGGGAGTTCTGGAAACACCATATATTTT | CASSHPEGSSGNTIYF
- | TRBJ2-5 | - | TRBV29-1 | TGCAGCGGGGGTAAGGTCGGGGAAGAGACCCAGTACTTC | CSGGKVGEETQYF
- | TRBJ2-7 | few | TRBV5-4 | TGTGCCAGCAGTCATTCTGGTTCCTACGAGCAGTACTTC | CASSHSGSYEQYF
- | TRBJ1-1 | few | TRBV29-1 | TGCAGCGTTGAAGACACGGGGAGAGGTTTGAACACTGAAGCTTTCTTT | CSVEDTGRGLNTEAFF
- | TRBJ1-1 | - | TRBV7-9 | TGTGCCAGCAGACAGGACTCCCCCAGCACTGAAGCTTTCTTT | CASRQDSPSTEAFF
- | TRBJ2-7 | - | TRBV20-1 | TGCAGTGCTAGGGTGTCTCGGGGCATCTCCTACGAGCAGTACTTC | CSARVSRGISYEQYF
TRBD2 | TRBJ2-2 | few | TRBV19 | TGTGCCAATCCACTAGCGGGGTTTGACACCGGGGAGCTGTTTTTT | CANPLAGFDTGELFF
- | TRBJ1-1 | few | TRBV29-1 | TGCAGCGCGGATGGCGCATCGTTGGAGGCCTCCGAAGCTTTCTTT | CSADGASLEASEAFF
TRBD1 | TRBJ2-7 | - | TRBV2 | TGTGCCAGCAGTATTCGACAGGGATCCTACGAGCAGTACTTC | CASSIRQGSYEQYF
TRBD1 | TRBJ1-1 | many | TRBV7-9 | TGTGCCAGCAGCTTAGCGAACAGGGGGCAGGAAGCTTTCTTT | CASSLANRGQEAFF
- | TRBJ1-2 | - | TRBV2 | TGTGCCAGCAAGATGCCCGAGGGACTTGGCTACACCTTC | CASKMPEGLGYTF
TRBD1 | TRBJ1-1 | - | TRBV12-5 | TGTGCTAGTGGCCCTGGACAGGGAGCTTTCTTT | CASGPGQGAFF
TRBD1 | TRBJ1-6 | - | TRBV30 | TGTGCCTGGAGTGACCGGGACAGGTTGTCCTCCTCTTCACCCCTCCACTTT | CAWSDRDRLSSSSPLHF
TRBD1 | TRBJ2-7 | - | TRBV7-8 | TGTGCCAGCAGCTTGACTCCGGGACAGGGGGCGGGTGAGCAGTACTTC | CASSLTPGQGAGEQYF
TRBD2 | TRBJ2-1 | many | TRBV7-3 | TGTGCCAGCAGCTCCCGACTAGCGGGGGGCTACAATGAGCAGTTCTTC | CASSSRLAGGYNEQFF
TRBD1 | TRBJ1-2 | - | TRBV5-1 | TGCGCCAGCAGCTACGGGTCAGGGGGCGATGGCTACACCTTC | CASSYGSGGDGYTF
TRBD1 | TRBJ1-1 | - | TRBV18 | TGTGCCAGCTCACCTAGACAGGGGGCGAGTACTGAAGCTTTCTTT | CASSPRQGASTEAFF
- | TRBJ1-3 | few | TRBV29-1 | TGCAGCGTTGCCCGGGATGGAAACACCATATATTTT | CSVARDGNTIYF
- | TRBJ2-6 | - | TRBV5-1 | TGCGCCAGCAGTGCGACCGGGACTCACCTCGGGCCTGGGGCCAACGTCCTGACTTTC | CASSATGTHLGPGANVLTF
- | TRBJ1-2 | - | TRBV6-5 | TGTGCCAGCAGCCCTCATCGGGGGACTTGGTATGGCTACACCTTC | CASSPHRGTWYGYTF
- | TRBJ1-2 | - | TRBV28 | TGTGCCAGCAGTTTACAGCGCTTTAACTATGGCTACACCTTC | CASSLQRFNYGYTF
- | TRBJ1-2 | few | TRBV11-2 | TGTGCCAGCAGCTTAGAAGGAGGCTATGGCTACACCTTC | CASSLEGGYGYTF
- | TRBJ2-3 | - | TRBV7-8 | TGTGCCAGCAGCTTATCCCAGGCCGGGGATACGCAGTATTTT | CASSLSQAGDTQYF
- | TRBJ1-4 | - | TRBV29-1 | TGCAGCGTCCCGGGCGTTAATGAAAAACTGTTTTTT | CSVPGVNEKLFF
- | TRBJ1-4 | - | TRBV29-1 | TGCAGCGTTGTAAGGGAGGGTGAAAAACTGTTTTTT | CSVVREGEKLFF
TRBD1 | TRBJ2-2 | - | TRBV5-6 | TGTGCCAGCAGCTTGTTCCAGGCAGGGGGTCGTAGCGGGGAGCTGTTTTTT | CASSLFQAGGRSGELFF
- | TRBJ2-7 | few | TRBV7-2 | TGTGCCAGCAGCCCCGGGGGGCCCCAGGACGAGCAGTACTTC | CASSPGGPQDEQYF
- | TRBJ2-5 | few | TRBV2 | TGTGCCAGCAGTGAGGGTCAGTACCAAGAGACCCAGTACTTC | CASSEGQYQETQYF
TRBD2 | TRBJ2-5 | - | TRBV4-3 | TGCGCCAGCAGCCAAGATACCTACCAGCGGGGGGTCAGAGAGACCCAGTACTTC | CASSQDTYQRGVRETQYF
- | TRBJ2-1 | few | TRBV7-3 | TGTGCCAGCAGCTTGCTAGGGTATGATGCTGAGCAGTTCTTC | CASSLLGYDAEQFF
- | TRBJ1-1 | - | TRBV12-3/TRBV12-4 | TGTGCCAGCAGTCAGGGGTACACTGAAGCTTTCTTT | CASSQGYTEAFF
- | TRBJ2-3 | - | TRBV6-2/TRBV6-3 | TGTGCCAGCACGCGACTAACCACAGATACGCAGTATTTT | CASTRLTTDTQYF
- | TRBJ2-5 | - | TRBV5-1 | TGCGCCAGCAGCTTCTCCACGGGAGAGACCCAGTACTTC | CASSFSTGETQYF
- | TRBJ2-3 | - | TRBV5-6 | TGTGCCAGCAGTTTGGAAGGGCTTGACCTCACAGATACGCAGTATTTT | CASSLEGLDLTDTQYF
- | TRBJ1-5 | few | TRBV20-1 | TGCAGTGCTAGTGCCGGGACATCTTATCAGCCCCAGCATTTT | CSASAGTSYQPQHF
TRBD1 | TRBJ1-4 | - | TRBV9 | TGTGCCAGCAGCGTGGGGGACAGCCTTGCAACTAATGAAAAACTGTTTTTT | CASSVGDSLATNEKLFF
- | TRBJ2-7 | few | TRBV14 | TGTGCCAGCAGCCTTGGACCGACTTACGAGCAGTACTTC | CASSLGPTYEQYF
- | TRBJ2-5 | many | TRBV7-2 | TGTGCCAGCAGCTTAGAACGCGCAGAGACCCAGTACTTC | CASSLERAETQYF
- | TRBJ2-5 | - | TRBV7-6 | TGTGCTAGCAGCTTCAACAGGGAGGATGAGATCCAGTACTTC | CASSFNREDEIQYF
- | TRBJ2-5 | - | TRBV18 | TGTGCCAGCTCACCCCGCGGGGCCGAGGAGACCCAGTACTTC | CASSPRGAEETQYF
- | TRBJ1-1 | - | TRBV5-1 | TGCGCCAGCAGCTTGCTACAGGGTTCCACTGAAGCTTTCTTT | CASSLLQGSTEAFF
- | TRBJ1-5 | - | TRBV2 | TGTGCCAGCGGAGTGCTGGGGGGTCAGCCCCAGCATTTT | CASGVLGGQPQHF